The T cell receptor (beta chain) under discussion was sequenced for a study of T cell responses to AZD1222 COVID-19 vaccine. The assay was immunoSEQ multiplex PCR, and TCRdb's table has in-frame clones only and misses some. There are just under 75,000 clones in the sample; less than 85% occur only once, and around 45% lies in the top ten. The CDR3 runs 13 residues. Trimming left V 8 bases short and J 2 bases short, with 11 bases between. This TCR was sampled from an adult who received the AZD1222 COVID-19 vaccine. The source material was peripheral blood, sampled 28 days after the second AZD1222 dose. The chain is built from TRBV12-3 or TRBV12-4 and TRBJ2-3, with D hard to call. CDR3 bases: TGTGCCAGCGGAGTGTGGTCCACAGATACGCAGTATTTT. This gives the protein CASGVWSTDTQYF.